A single sample is the source of the 31 T cell receptor beta chains below, sequenced in a study of blood T cell repertoires in COVID-19. TCRdb's table, derived via immunoSEQ multiplex PCR, lists solely in-frame clones and lacks some. Of some 300,000 clones in the sample, about 88% were seen once. The sequenced sample consisted of PBMCs or T cells enriched from blood (not recorded which). Source of these receptors: a woman aged 25 to 39 who had recovered from COVID-19.

This clone came up a few times. DNA for the CDR3: TGTGCCAGTAGTATGCTGACAGGGCCCTACGAGCAGTACTTC. It encodes CASSMLTGPYEQYF. The chain is built from TRBV19 and TRBJ2-7, with 7 bases that match TRBD1. V was clipped by 3 bases and J by 2 bases; unmatched bases: 4. This CDR3 is 14 amino acids long. CDR1 and CDR2 (germline): LNHDA, SQIVND (reference sequence).

The chain carries TRBV2 and TRBJ2-2, with TRBD1 matching 7 bases. Germline V CDR1 and CDR2: SNHLY, FYNNEI. This CDR3 spans 15 amino acids. J gave up 5 bases and V 0 bases, and 3 bases lay outside the gene matches. The CDR3 coding sequence is TGTGCCAGCAGTGAAGCGGGACAGCTTACCGGGGAGCTGTTTTTT. Translation gives CASSEAGQLTGELFF.

This chain links TRBV27 with TRBJ1-1; D perhaps matches TRBD1 (6 bases). Trimming stripped 4 bases from V and 4 bases from J, with 10 bases between. The CDR3 extends over 13 amino acids. Germline assignment: CDR1 MNHEY and CDR2 SMNVEV (reference sequence). The CDR3 nucleotides are TGTGCCAGCAGTTACTTAGGGGGCACTGAAGCTTTCTTT. Translated, it gives CASSYLGGTEAFF.

The chain is built from TRBV5-1 and TRBJ1-3; D is unclear. Germline V gives CDR1 SGHRS, CDR2 YFSETQ. V was cut by 5 bases and J by 0 bases, with 6 bases left in between. This CDR3 has 13 amino acids. DNA for the CDR3: TGCGCCAGCAGTTCTACCTCTGGAAACACCATATATTTT. Its translation: CASSSTSGNTIYF.

The CDR3 spells CATSKGQGKTDTQYF. The CDR3, as DNA: TGTGCCACCAGCAAGGGACAGGGGAAGACAGATACGCAGTATTTT. The chain uses TRBV15 and TRBJ2-3; TRBD1 matches 10 bases. After removal of 4 bases from V and 3 bases from J, the junction contained 4 bases not matched to a gene. The CDR3 is 15 amino acids. Germline CDR1 reads LNHNV; CDR2 reads YYDKDF (reference sequence).

The gene calls are TRBV11-2 and TRBJ2-1; TRBD2 matches 13 bases. Per germline, CDR1 SGHAT and CDR2 FQNNGV. The V segment lost 5 bases and the J segment 9 bases; nucleotides outside the gene matches: 13. This CDR3 contains 17 residues. The CDR3 loop reads CASSILAGGQNFGEQFF. The CDR3 DNA reads TGTGCCAGCAGCATACTAGCGGGGGGGCAGAATTTCGGTGAGCAGTTCTTC.

V gene TRBV18 combines with J gene TRBJ1-2; D might be TRBD1 (5 bases). CDR1 is KGHSH and CDR2 is LQKENI in the germline V gene. The ends were cut back, 3 bases at V and 0 bases at J, with 8 bases in the middle. The CDR3 runs 14 residues. The CDR3 region has the DNA TGTGCCAGCTCACCGGAGGGGACTAACTATGGCTACACCTTC. Protein: CASSPEGTNYGYTF.

This clone came up many times. Additional DNA sequences in this sample encode the identical CDR3. J is TRBJ2-7 and V is TRBV5-1; TRBD2 matches 9 bases. CDR1 and CDR2 from the germline V gene are SGHRS and YFSETQ. The CDR3 length is 14 residues. The V gene end was trimmed by 4 bases and the J gene end by 0 bases; junction bases not matched to a gene: 2. The CDR3 DNA reads as TGCGCCAGCAGCCTAGCGGGGTTCTCCTACGAGCAGTACTTC. As protein: CASSLAGFSYEQYF.

This chain joins TRBV5-1 and TRBJ2-3, with 11 bases identical to TRBD1. The V gene end was trimmed by 4 bases and the J gene end by 4 bases; junction bases not matched to a gene: 5. The CDR3 loop spans 15 amino acids. CDR1 and CDR2 (germline): SGHRS, YFSETQ. Here the CDR3 DNA reads TGCGCCAGCAGCGGCGGACAGGGGGCGTCAGATACGCAGTATTTT. Protein: CASSGGQGASDTQYF.

The rearrangement joins TRBV16 to TRBJ1-6, with 9 positions matching TRBD1. CDR3 length: 15 residues. Germline V gene lookup returns CDR1 KGHSY and CDR2 FQNENV. Trimming removed 0 bases from V and 10 bases from J; junction bases left unmatched: 4. The CDR3 DNA sequence: TGTGCCAGCAGCCAATCAGGGACAGGGCGCTCACCCCTCCACTTT. It encodes CASSQSGTGRSPLHF.

The genes are TRBV7-6 and TRBJ2-3; TRBD1 matches at 8 bases. The CDR3 totals 17 residues. Trimming cost V 1 base and J 1 base; bases outside gene matches: 7. The germline gives CDR1 SGHVS, CDR2 FNYEAQ. The CDR3 sequence is CASSLGLPGGGTDTQYF. The CDR3 DNA reads as TGTGCCAGCAGCTTAGGTTTGCCAGGGGGCGGCACAGATACGCAGTATTTT.

The genes are TRBV29-1 and TRBJ2-1; the match to TRBD2 covers 8 bases. The V segment lost 7 bases and the J segment 5 bases; nucleotides outside the gene matches: 10. The CDR3 contains 14 residues. Per the germline V gene, CDR1 is SQVTM and CDR2 is ANQGSEA. The CDR3, as DNA: TGCAGCGGAGGGATAGCGGGGTATCACAATGAGCAGTTCTTC. Encoded protein: CSGGIAGYHNEQFF.

V gene TRBV5-4 combines with J gene TRBJ1-2, with unresolved D. The CDR3 has 15 amino acids. The V end lost 0 bases, the J end lost 4 bases, and 13 bases lay between the germline ends. Germline V gives CDR1 SGHNT, CDR2 YYREEE (reference sequence). The CDR3 protein is CASSLERGKGYGYTF. The CDR3 DNA reads TGTGCCAGCAGCTTGGAGCGGGGAAAGGGCTATGGCTACACCTTC.

The gene calls are TRBV28 and TRBJ2-3, with D possibly being TRBD2 (6 bases). Trimming pared 7 bases from V and 8 bases from J, leaving 16 bases between. There are 13 residues in the CDR3. Germline lookup yields CDR1 MDHEN and CDR2 SYDVKM. The DNA of the CDR3 is TGTGCCAGCACCGTGTCGGGGGTGGGTACGCAGTATTTT. It is translated as CASTVSGVGTQYF.

The V call is TRBV27, the J call TRBJ1-2, with D perhaps matching TRBD1 (6 bases). Trimming took off 5 bases at V and 4 bases at J, with 14 bases between the two ends. The V gene's germline CDR1 is MNHEY and CDR2 SMNVEV (reference sequence). The CDR3 runs 14 residues. The CDR3 region is CASSPDSPFYGYTF. CDR3 coding DNA: TGTGCCAGCAGTCCGGACAGCCCTTTCTATGGCTACACCTTC.

The rearrangement uses TRBV4-1 and TRBJ1-2; 9 bases fit TRBD1. Unmatched junction bases numbered 9, after V lost 2 bases and J lost 5 bases. Germline assignment: CDR1 MGHRA and CDR2 YSYEKL. The CDR3 totals 16 residues. The CDR3 DNA sequence: TGCGCCAGCAGCCAAAGTGAGTTGGGGACAGGGTATGGCTACACCTTC. Translating it yields CASSQSELGTGYGYTF.

V usage is TRBV29-1 and J usage is TRBJ2-1; D might be TRBD2 (5 bases). The V and J ends lost 6 bases and 0 bases respectively, with 9 bases between them. CDR3 size: 13 residues. Germline V gene data show CDR1 as SQVTM and CDR2 as ANQGSEA. The CDR3 DNA is TGCAGCGTCGTGCGGGTCTCCTACAATGAGCAGTTCTTC. It specifies CSVVRVSYNEQFF.

V is TRBV28 and J is TRBJ1-6, with TRBD1 identical over 8 bases. The J segment lost 0 bases and the V segment lost 6 bases, leaving 7 bases of the junction unmatched. CDR1 and CDR2 (germline): MDHEN, SYDVKM. There are 17 residues in the CDR3. The CDR3: CASRGTGPSSYNSPLHF. The CDR3 DNA reads TGTGCCAGCAGGGGGACAGGACCGAGCTCCTATAATTCACCCCTCCACTTT.

This sequence joins TRBV5-1 and TRBJ1-6, with 9 bases aligning to TRBD1. The CDR3 is 16 amino acids. Looked up from germline, CDR1 is SGHRS and CDR2 is YFSETQ. V was clipped by 0 bases and J by 10 bases; unmatched bases: 8. As DNA, the CDR3 is TGCGCCAGCAGCTTGGCCACGGGACAGGGCTACTCACCCCTCCACTTT. Its translation is CASSLATGQGYSPLHF. Looking up the rest from reference TRBV5-1 and TRBJ1-6 gives the full variable domain: KAGVTQTPRYLIKTRGQQVTLSCSPISGHRSVSWYQQTPGQGLQFLFEYFSETQRNKGNFPGRFSGRQFSNSRSEMNVSTLELGDSALYLCASSLATGQGYSPLHFGNGTRLTVT.

The CDR3 nucleotides read TGCGCCAGCAGTGGATACACAAACTATGGCTACACCTTC. Translation: CASSGYTNYGYTF. The chain joins TRBV10-1 to TRBJ1-2; D gene unclear. The CDR3 contains 13 residues. In germline, CDR1 is WNHNN, CDR2 SYGVQD (reference sequence). Trimming stripped 4 bases from V and 2 bases from J, with 8 bases between.

V gene TRBV25-1 combines with J gene TRBJ2-1, with 9 nucleotides matching TRBD1. Germline lookup yields CDR1 MGHDK and CDR2 SYGVNS. CDR3 size: 18 residues. The trim removed 8 bases at V and 9 bases at J, leaving 23 bases unmatched. CDR3 sequence reads: CASDDSPGTGYSWGEQFF. DNA for the CDR3: TGTGCCAGCGATGACTCTCCCGGGACAGGGTATTCCTGGGGTGAGCAGTTCTTC.

The CDR3 loop is CASSLTGYNEQFF. CDR3 DNA: TGTGCCAGTAGTCTTACAGGGTACAATGAGCAGTTCTTC. V usage is TRBV19 and J usage is TRBJ2-1, with D perhaps TRBD1 (6 bases). Germline-derived CDR1 and CDR2 are LNHDA and SQIVND (reference sequence). With 5 bases removed from V and 4 bases from J, the gap between germline ends came to 9 bases. The CDR3 contains 13 residues.

The V call is TRBV3-1 (or the pseudogene TRBV3-2), the J call TRBJ1-4; tentatively, D is TRBD1 (5 bases). The germline V gene encodes CDR1 LGHDT and CDR2 YNNKEL (reference sequence). V was trimmed by 8 bases and J by 4 bases, leaving 17 bases between them. The length of the CDR3 is 15 residues. CDR3 coding DNA: TGTGCCAGCGGATCGCAGGGATCGGGTAATGAAAAACTGTTTTTT. Translated, it gives CASGSQGSGNEKLFF.

The chain joins TRBV5-1 to TRBJ2-5; weak D call: TRBD2 (6 bases). Trimming left V 2 bases short and J 4 bases short, with 12 bases between. The CDR3 length is 14 residues. CDR1 is SGHRS, CDR2 YFSETQ, per germline. The CDR3, as DNA: TGCGCCAGCAGCTTATTCCAGGGAGGAGAGACCCAGTACTTC. Protein: CASSLFQGGETQYF.

This chain joins TRBV30 and TRBJ1-4; weak D call: TRBD1 (5 bases). V lost 4 bases and J 6 bases, leaving 15 bases between the germline ends. Germline V gene lookup returns CDR1 GTSNPN and CDR2 SVGIG (reference sequence). The CDR3 contains 14 residues. In DNA form, the CDR3 reads TGTGCCTGGAATCGTCGCAGGGCCGATGAAAAACTGTTTTTT. Residues: CAWNRRRADEKLFF.

This chain links TRBV7-6 with TRBJ2-5; possible D gene TRBD1, 5 bases. Germline loops: CDR1 SGHVS, CDR2 FNYEAQ. V lost 5 bases and J lost 1, with 11 bases in between. This CDR3 is built from 14 residues. CDR3 region: CASSPADSQETQYF. The CDR3 DNA follows: TGTGCCAGCAGCCCGGCTGACAGCCAAGAGACCCAGTACTTC.

The gene calls are TRBV9 and TRBJ1-1; perhaps TRBD1 as D (6 bases). V was pared by 3 bases and J by 4 bases, with 16 bases between. The CDR3 runs to 15 residues. Germline V lookup: CDR1 SGDLS, CDR2 YYNGEE. In DNA form, the CDR3 reads TGTGCCAGCAGCGGAACAGGGTCGAGGGCCACTGAAGCTTTCTTT. This encodes CASSGTGSRATEAFF.

This chain joins TRBV5-5 and TRBJ2-7, with 9 nucleotides matching TRBD1. This CDR3 is built from 15 residues. V was pared by 4 bases and J by 1 base, with 6 bases of the junction left unmatched. Germline-derived CDR1 and CDR2 are SGHKS and YYEKEE (reference sequence). CDR3 in DNA: TGTGCCAGCAGCCCCCCCGGGACAGGGTCCTACGAGCAGTACTTC. This codes for CASSPPGTGSYEQYF.

As to this clone: The junction does not match germline at one end; this may be a read error. The chain employs TRBV6-1 and TRBJ1-5; D is possibly TRBD1 (5 bases). Germline V CDR1 and CDR2: MNHNS, SASEGT. The CDR3 has 14 residues. The CDR3 DNA follows: TGTGCCAGCAGTGAAGGGCAGGGCAAACAGCCCCAGCATTTT. Its translation is CASSEGQGKQPQHF.

The genes are TRBV28 and TRBJ2-1; 7 bases map to TRBD1. J lost 3 bases, V lost 6 bases, and 8 bases had no gene match. Germline V gives CDR1 MDHEN, CDR2 SYDVKM. The CDR3 covers 15 residues. CDR3 sequence reads: CASSRAGTVYNEQFF. For the CDR3, the DNA is TGTGCCAGCAGCCGAGCCGGGACAGTCTACAATGAGCAGTTCTTC.

This rearrangement joins TRBV15 to TRBJ2-1; D is perhaps TRBD1 (6 bases). Germline V gene sequence: CDR1 LNHNV, CDR2 YYDKDF (reference sequence). The CDR3 contains 15 residues. V was shortened by 3 bases and J by 4 bases, with 13 bases between the two germline ends. CDR3 coding DNA: TGTGCCACCAGCAGCGGTGGCAGGGGATACAATGAGCAGTTCTTC. It encodes CATSSGGRGYNEQFF.